This T cell receptor (beta chain) came from a study of OX40 agonist ivuxolimab in advanced cancers. Only one count was recorded for this clone. The V gene lost 6 bases and the J gene lost 4 bases, with 18 bases spanning the gap. Germline loops: CDR1 SGHTA, CDR2 FQGNSA. The CDR3 loop spans 15 amino acids. The protocol was immunoSEQ multiplex PCR, while the TCRdb copy is restricted to in-frame clones and leaves out a portion. The table lists over 85,000 clones, around 88% of them singletons. V gene TRBV7-2 combines with J gene TRBJ1-1, with D unclear. The sample was CD4+ or CD8+ T cells sorted from blood, taken in a trial of the OX40 agonist ivuxolimab. This TCR was sampled from an adult with an advanced solid tumor such as melanoma, head and neck, liver or kidney cancer. The CDR3 nucleotides are TGTGCCAGCAGTTATGACGGTGGGAGGAGCACTGAAGCTTTCTTT. This encodes CASSYDGGRSTEAFF.